Below, 5 T cell receptor beta chains from the same sample are listed, as sequenced in a study of blood T cells in healthy people across ages. A second PCR of 7 to 11 cycles used a sample-barcoded 5' primer and a J-beta primer mix. In TCRdb, the 5' RACE reads were re-called with MiXCR into one record per CDR3 protein. The sample consists of roughly 1.7 million distinct CDR3 sequences, about 31% of them appearing once. The sample taken for sequencing was blood. These receptors were collected from a woman aged 25 to 39 in good health.

This chain links TRBV10-2 with TRBJ2-1, with TRBD1 identical over 11 bases. The CDR3 runs 16 residues. The ends lost 0 bases at V and 7 bases at J; junction bases unmatched: 5. Germline V gene lookup returns CDR1 WSHSY and CDR2 SAAADI. The CDR3 protein is CASSESPGQGANEQFF. The CDR3 nucleotides read TGCGCCAGCAGTGAGTCCCCCGGACAGGGGGCGAATGAGCAGTTCTTC.

The sample holds a few counts of this clonotype. The genes are TRBV20-1 and TRBJ2-5; 10 positions agree with TRBD2. V shed 6 bases, J shed 5 bases, and the junction held 12 bases outside the gene matches. CDR1 and CDR2 from the germline V gene are DFQATT and SNEGSKA (reference sequence). CDR3 size: 15 residues. CDR3 coding DNA: TGCAGTGCCCTCGCCCAGCGGGAGGGCCCGGAGACCCAGTACTTC. It is translated as CSALAQREGPETQYF.

The rearrangement links TRBV4-1 to TRBJ1-1; D not resolved. The CDR3 has 13 amino acids. From germline, CDR1 is MGHRA and CDR2 YSYEKL. Deletions cut 2 bases from V and 7 bases from J, with 11 bases between. The CDR3 is CASSQRDRVEAFF. CDR3 nucleotide sequence: TGCGCCAGCAGCCAACGCGACCGGGTTGAAGCTTTCTTT.

This chain links TRBV5-1 with TRBJ2-1; 7 nucleotides line up with TRBD2. The CDR3 length is 12 residues. Trimming took 6 bases from V and 6 from J; bases not matched to a gene: 3. Germline V gene lookup returns CDR1 SGHRS and CDR2 YFSETQ. The CDR3 loop is CASTPGGNEQFF. CDR3 bases: TGCGCCAGCACGCCGGGAGGCAATGAGCAGTTCTTC.

This chain joins TRBV24-1 and TRBJ2-3, with unresolved D. Per germline, CDR1 KGHDR and CDR2 SFDVKD. This CDR3 has 15 amino acids. The V gene lost 3 bases and the J gene lost 1 base, with 10 bases spanning the gap. As DNA, the CDR3 is TGTGCCACCAGTGATCGGCGGTCGGGCACAGATACGCAGTATTTT. Protein: CATSDRRSGTDTQYF.